These T cell receptor beta chains were read from a single sample in a study of T cell responses to AZD1222 COVID-19 vaccine. Some clones are missing from TCRdb's copy, which holds only in-frame ones; the method was immunoSEQ multiplex PCR. This table holds about 120,000 clones, 88% found once. The sample consisted of peripheral blood, taken on day 0 of AZD1222 vaccination. These receptors all come from an adult in good health. Each CDR3 is given with its conserved first and last residue. The order of the fields is J gene, V gene, clone size, D gene, CDR3 protein, CDR3 DNA. The D gene is left open where the match is weak. Not all rows give a size; the values are once, few, many and, for expanded clones, a class.

>TRBJ2-7|TRBV19|.|.
CASSRFGTVASSYEQYF
TGTGCCAGTAGTAGATTCGGGACGGTTGCCAGCTCCTACGAGCAGTACTTC
>TRBJ1-6|TRBV7-9|.|.
CASSTRQISPLHF
TGTGCCAGCAGCACTAGACAGATTTCACCCCTCCACTTT
>TRBJ2-7|TRBV2|once|TRBD1
CASRTRTGGSYEQYF
TGTGCCAGCAGAACAAGGACAGGGGGCTCCTACGAGCAGTACTTC
>TRBJ1-5|TRBV4-2|.|.
CASSQVIDSNQPQHF
TGTGCCAGCAGCCAAGTCATCGATAGCAATCAGCCCCAGCATTTT
>TRBJ2-7|TRBV3-1/TRBV3-2|.|TRBD2
CASSLVLAGGYEQYF
TGTGCCAGCAGCCTCGTACTAGCGGGAGGTTACGAGCAGTACTTC
>TRBJ1-1|TRBV28|.|.
CASSLGPRSNTEAFF
TGTGCCAGCAGTTTAGGTCCTCGCTCGAACACTGAAGCTTTCTTT
>TRBJ2-7|TRBV15|once|TRBD1
CATSRDRGQGHEQYF
TGTGCCACCAGCAGAGACCGCGGACAGGGTCACGAGCAGTACTTC
>TRBJ2-3|TRBV18|.|TRBD2
CASSLGGGGTDTQYF
TGTGCCAGCTCGTTAGGCGGGGGTGGCACAGATACGCAGTATTTT
>TRBJ1-6|TRBV5-6|.|.
CASSLPKSGSPLHF
TGTGCCAGCAGCCTACCAAAATCCGGGTCCCCCCTCCACTTT
>TRBJ1-1|TRBV2|.|.
CASSTRGDTEAFF
TGTGCCAGCAGTACTCGGGGTGACACTGAAGCTTTCTTT
>TRBJ2-4|TRBV2|.|.
CASSSRASGGSQNIQYF
TGTGCCAGCAGTTCCCGGGCCTCAGGAGGGTCACAGAACATTCAGTACTTC
>TRBJ1-2|TRBV4-3|.|.
CASSQLGQSNAGYYGYTF
TGCGCCAGCAGCCAGTTAGGACAGTCGAATGCGGGGTACTATGGCTACACCTTC
>TRBJ1-1|TRBV19|.|.
CASSIGRETEAFF
TGTGCCAGTAGTATAGGGAGGGAAACTGAAGCTTTCTTT
>TRBJ1-5|TRBV29-1|.|TRBD1
CSVGTGVGQPQHF
TGCAGCGTCGGAACAGGGGTAGGTCAGCCCCAGCATTTT
>TRBJ1-2|TRBV5-1|once|.
CASSSPGQLPYGYTF
TGCGCCAGCAGCTCGCCGGGACAACTGCCCTATGGCTACACCTTC
>TRBJ1-1|TRBV11-2|once|.
CASSWERTEAFF
TGTGCCAGCAGCTGGGAGAGGACTGAAGCTTTCTTT
>TRBJ2-1|TRBV3-1/TRBV3-2|.|TRBD2
CASSQIIRTSGSRGEQFF
TGTGCCAGCAGCCAGATAATCCGGACTAGCGGGAGTAGGGGTGAGCAGTTCTTC
>TRBJ2-3|TRBV5-4|.|.
CASSLGDLTSTDTQYF
TGTGCCAGCAGCTTAGGGGACTTAACGAGCACAGATACGCAGTATTTT
>TRBJ1-3|TRBV9|.|.
CASSIGGYGNTIYF
TGTGCCAGCAGCATAGGGGGATACGGAAACACCATATATTTT
>TRBJ1-6|TRBV9|.|.
CASSVYYNSPLHF
TGTGCCAGCAGCGTCTACTATAATTCACCCCTCCACTTT
>TRBJ1-2|TRBV7-2|.|.
CASSLGGARGYTF
TGTGCCAGCAGCTTAGGGGGGGCGCGCGGCTACACCTTC
>TRBJ2-1|TRBV7-3|.|.
CASSSLAGQLYNEQFF
TGTGCCAGCAGCTCCCTTGCGGGACAGCTTTACAATGAGCAGTTCTTC
>TRBJ1-2|TRBV11-2|.|TRBD1
CASRTAPGQGLYGYTF
TGTGCCAGCAGAACGGCGCCGGGACAGGGACTCTATGGCTACACCTTC
>TRBJ1-2|TRBV4-2|.|TRBD1
CASSQAGTGYGYTF
TGTGCCAGCAGCCAAGCCGGGACAGGGTATGGCTACACCTTC
>TRBJ1-2|TRBV7-2|.|TRBD1
CASSPWTGGYGYTF
TGTGCCAGCAGCCCGTGGACAGGGGGTTATGGCTACACCTTC
>TRBJ2-7|TRBV5-1|.|TRBD2
CASTRTSFSYEQYF
TGCGCCAGCACCCGGACTAGCTTTTCCTACGAGCAGTACTTC
>TRBJ1-1|TRBV6-5|.|TRBD1
CASTGTANTEAFF
TGTGCCAGCACCGGGACAGCGAACACTGAAGCTTTCTTT
>TRBJ2-7|TRBV7-8|.|.
CASTKGGYEQYF
TGTGCCAGTACGAAGGGGGGTTACGAGCAGTACTTC
>TRBJ2-6|TRBV25-1|few|.
CASSPGANVLTF
TGTGCCAGCAGCCCTGGGGCCAACGTCCTGACTTTC
>TRBJ2-7|TRBV28|.|.
CASSIGTPPYEQYF
TGTGCCAGCAGTATCGGGACACCTCCCTACGAGCAGTACTTC
>TRBJ1-4|TRBV7-7|.|.
CASSLGEGANEKLFF
TGTGCCAGCAGCTTAGGAGAGGGGGCTAATGAAAAACTGTTTTTT
>TRBJ1-2|TRBV9|.|.
CASSGASGGLNYGYTF
TGTGCCAGCAGCGGAGCTTCCGGGGGATTAAACTATGGCTACACCTTC
>TRBJ2-2|TRBV5-1|.|.
CASSLALGGELGELFF
TGCGCCAGCAGCTTGGCCCTAGGCGGGGAACTCGGGGAGCTGTTTTTT
>TRBJ1-2|TRBV6-2/TRBV6-3|once|.
CASSYVGGYGYTF
TGTGCCAGCAGTTACGTGGGGGGCTATGGCTACACCTTC
>TRBJ2-1|TRBV9|.|TRBD2
CASSVVRRSSGSSYNEQFF
TGTGCCAGCAGCGTAGTCAGGCGGTCCAGCGGGAGCTCCTACAATGAGCAGTTCTTC
>TRBJ1-1|TRBV3-1/TRBV3-2|.|TRBD1
CASSQGQVYTEAFF
TGTGCCAGCAGCCAGGGACAGGTATACACTGAAGCTTTCTTT
>TRBJ1-1|TRBV7-9|.|.
CASSKAGWSTEAFF
TGTGCCAGCAGCAAAGCGGGGTGGAGCACTGAAGCTTTCTTT
>TRBJ1-5|TRBV6-5|.|.
CASRLGAYSNQPQHF
TGTGCCAGCAGGCTAGGAGCGTATAGCAATCAGCCCCAGCATTTT
>TRBJ1-1|TRBV5-4|.|.
CASSLVARNTEAFF
TGTGCCAGCAGCTTGGTGGCCAGGAACACTGAAGCTTTCTTT
>TRBJ2-6|TRBV6-5|.|.
CASSYVRSGANVLTF
TGTGCCAGCAGTTACGTGCGCTCTGGGGCCAACGTCCTGACTTTC
>TRBJ2-7|TRBV30|.|.
CAWSLTGREQYF
TGTGCCTGGAGTTTGACAGGGAGGGAGCAGTACTTC
>TRBJ1-3|TRBV25-1|.|.
CASSEVGTRGNTIYF
TGTGCCAGCAGTGAAGTGGGGACGCGAGGAAACACCATATATTTT